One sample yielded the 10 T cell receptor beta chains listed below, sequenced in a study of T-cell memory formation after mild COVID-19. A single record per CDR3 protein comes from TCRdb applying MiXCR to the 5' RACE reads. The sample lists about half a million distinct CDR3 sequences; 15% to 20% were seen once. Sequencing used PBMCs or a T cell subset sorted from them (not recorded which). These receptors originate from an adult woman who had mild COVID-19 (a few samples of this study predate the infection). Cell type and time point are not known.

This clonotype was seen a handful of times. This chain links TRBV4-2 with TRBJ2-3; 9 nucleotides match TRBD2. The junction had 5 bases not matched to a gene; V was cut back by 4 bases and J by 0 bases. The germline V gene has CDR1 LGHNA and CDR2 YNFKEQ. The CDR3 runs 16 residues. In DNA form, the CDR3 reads TGTGCCAGCAGCCGGCGACTAGCGGCAAGCACAGATACGCAGTATTTT. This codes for CASSRRLAASTDTQYF.

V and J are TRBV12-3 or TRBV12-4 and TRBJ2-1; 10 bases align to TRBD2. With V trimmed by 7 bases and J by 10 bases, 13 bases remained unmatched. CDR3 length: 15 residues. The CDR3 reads CASNLAGASVAEQFF. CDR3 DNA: TGTGCCAGCAACCTAGCGGGGGCCTCCGTTGCGGAGCAGTTCTTC.

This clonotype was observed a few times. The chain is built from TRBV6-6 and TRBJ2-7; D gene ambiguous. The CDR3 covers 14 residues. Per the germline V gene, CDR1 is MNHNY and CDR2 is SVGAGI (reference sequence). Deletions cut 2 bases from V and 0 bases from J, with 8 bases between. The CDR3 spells CASSYGQVSYEQYF. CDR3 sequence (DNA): TGTGCCAGCAGTTACGGCCAGGTCTCCTACGAGCAGTACTTC.

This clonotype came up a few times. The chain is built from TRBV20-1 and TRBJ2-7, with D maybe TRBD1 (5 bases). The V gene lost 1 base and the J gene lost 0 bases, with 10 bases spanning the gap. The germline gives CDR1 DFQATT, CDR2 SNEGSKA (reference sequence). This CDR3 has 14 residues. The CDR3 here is CSARVREVSYEQYF. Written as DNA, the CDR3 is TGCAGTGCTAGAGTCAGGGAAGTCTCCTACGAGCAGTACTTC.

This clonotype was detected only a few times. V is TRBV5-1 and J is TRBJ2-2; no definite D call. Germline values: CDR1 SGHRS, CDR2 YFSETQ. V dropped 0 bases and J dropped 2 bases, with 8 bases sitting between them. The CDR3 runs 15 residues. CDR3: CASSLEPENTGELFF. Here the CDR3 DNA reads TGCGCCAGCAGCTTGGAGCCCGAAAACACCGGGGAGCTGTTTTTT.

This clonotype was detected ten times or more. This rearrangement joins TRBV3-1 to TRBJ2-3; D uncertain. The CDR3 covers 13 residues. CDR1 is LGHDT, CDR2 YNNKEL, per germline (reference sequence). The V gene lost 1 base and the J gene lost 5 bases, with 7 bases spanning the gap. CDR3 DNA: TGTGCCAGCAGCCAAGCGAATAAAGATACGCAGTATTTT. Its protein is CASSQANKDTQYF.

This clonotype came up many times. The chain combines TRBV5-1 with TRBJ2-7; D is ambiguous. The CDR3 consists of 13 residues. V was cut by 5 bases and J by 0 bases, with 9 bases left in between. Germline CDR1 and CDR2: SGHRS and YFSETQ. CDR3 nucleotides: TGCGCCAGCAGTCCGTCTAGCTCCTACGAGCAGTACTTC. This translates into CASSPSSSYEQYF. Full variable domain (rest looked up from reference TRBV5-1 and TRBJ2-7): KAGVTQTPRYLIKTRGQQVTLSCSPISGHRSVSWYQQTPGQGLQFLFEYFSETQRNKGNFPGRFSGRQFSNSRSEMNVSTLELGDSALYLCASSPSSSYEQYFGPGTRLTVT.

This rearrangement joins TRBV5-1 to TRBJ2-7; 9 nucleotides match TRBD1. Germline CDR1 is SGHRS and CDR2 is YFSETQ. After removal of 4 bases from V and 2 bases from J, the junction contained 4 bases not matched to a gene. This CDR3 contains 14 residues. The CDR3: CASSRTGAPYEQYF. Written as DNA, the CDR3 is TGCGCCAGCAGCCGGACAGGGGCCCCCTACGAGCAGTACTTC.

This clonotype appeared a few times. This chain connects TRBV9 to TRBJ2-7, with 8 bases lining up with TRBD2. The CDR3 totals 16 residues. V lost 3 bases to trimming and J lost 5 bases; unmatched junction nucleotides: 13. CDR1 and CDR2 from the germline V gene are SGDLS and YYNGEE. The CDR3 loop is CASSEGLGTRRDEQYF. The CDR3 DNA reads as TGTGCCAGCAGCGAGGGACTCGGGACTAGACGCGACGAGCAGTACTTC.

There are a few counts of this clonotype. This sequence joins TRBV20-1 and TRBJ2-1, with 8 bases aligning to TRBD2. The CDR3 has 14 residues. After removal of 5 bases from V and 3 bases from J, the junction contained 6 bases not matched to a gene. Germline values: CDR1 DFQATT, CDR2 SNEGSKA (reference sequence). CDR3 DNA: TGCAGTGCTCCGGGACTAGATGACTACAATGAGCAGTTCTTC. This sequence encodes CSAPGLDDYNEQFF.